This paragraph reports one TCR beta chain. The record originates from a study of cytomegalovirus exposure and HLA in healthy donors. The PCR made use of 60 Vbeta and 13 Jbeta primers. The table came from immunoSEQ multiplex PCR; TCRdb's copy has only in-frame clones and leaves some out. The sample has around 130,000 clones, 75% to 90% seen once. Germline CDR1 and CDR2: MNHNS and SASEGT. The CDR3 is made up of 16 amino acids. Trimming took off 3 bases at V and 0 bases at J, with 14 bases between the two ends. The specimen was PBMCs. The receptor was isolated from a male donor in good health and CMV-seronegative. The chain recombines TRBV6-1 with TRBJ1-1, with D perhaps matching TRBD1 (5 bases). The CDR3 region has the DNA TGTGCCAGCAGTGATCCAAACAGGTTCATGAACACTGAAGCTTTCTTT. Translation gives CASSDPNRFMNTEAFF.